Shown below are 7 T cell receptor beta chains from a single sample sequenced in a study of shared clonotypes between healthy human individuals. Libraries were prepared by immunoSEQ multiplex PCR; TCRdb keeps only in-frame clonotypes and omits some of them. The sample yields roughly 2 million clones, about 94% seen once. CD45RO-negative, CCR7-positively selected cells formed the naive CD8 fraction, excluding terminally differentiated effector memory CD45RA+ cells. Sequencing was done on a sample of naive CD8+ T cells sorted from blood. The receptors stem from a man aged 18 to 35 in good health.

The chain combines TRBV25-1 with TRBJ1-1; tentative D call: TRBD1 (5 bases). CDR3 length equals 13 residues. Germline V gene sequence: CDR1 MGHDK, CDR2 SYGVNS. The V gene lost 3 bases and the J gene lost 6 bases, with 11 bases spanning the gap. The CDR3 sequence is CASSDPGDSEAFF. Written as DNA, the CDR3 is TGTGCCAGCAGTGATCCGGGGGATTCTGAAGCTTTCTTT. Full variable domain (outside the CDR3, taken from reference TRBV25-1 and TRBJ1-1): EADIYQTPRYLVIGTGKKITLECSQTMGHDKMYWYQQDPGMELHLIHYSYGVNSTEKGDLSSESTVSRIRTEHFPLTLESARPSHTSQYLCASSDPGDSEAFFGQGTRLTVV.

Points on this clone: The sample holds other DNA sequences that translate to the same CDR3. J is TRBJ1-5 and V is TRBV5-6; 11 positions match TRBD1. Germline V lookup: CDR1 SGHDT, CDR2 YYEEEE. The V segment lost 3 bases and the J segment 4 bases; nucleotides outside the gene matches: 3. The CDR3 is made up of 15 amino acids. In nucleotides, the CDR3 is TGTGCCAGCAGCTGGGGGACAGGGGGTAATCAGCCCCAGCATTTT. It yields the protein CASSWGTGGNQPQHF.

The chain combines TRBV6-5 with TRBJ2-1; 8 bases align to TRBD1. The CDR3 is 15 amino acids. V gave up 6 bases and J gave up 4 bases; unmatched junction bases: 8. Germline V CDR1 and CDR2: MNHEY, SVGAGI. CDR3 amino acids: CASSYGQGGYNEQFF. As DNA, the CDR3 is TGTGCCAGCAGCTATGGACAGGGCGGGTACAATGAGCAGTTCTTC.

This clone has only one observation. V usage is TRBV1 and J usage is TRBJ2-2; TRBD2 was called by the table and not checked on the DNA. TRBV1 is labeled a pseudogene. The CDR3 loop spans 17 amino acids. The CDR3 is CTSSSPPRRTNTGELFF. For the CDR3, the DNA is TGCACCAGCAGCTCTCCCCCCCGGAGGACTAACACCGGGGAGCTGTTTTTT.

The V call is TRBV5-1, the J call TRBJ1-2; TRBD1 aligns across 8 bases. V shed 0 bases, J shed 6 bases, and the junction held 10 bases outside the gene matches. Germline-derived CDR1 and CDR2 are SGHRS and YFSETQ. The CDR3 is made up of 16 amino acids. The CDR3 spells CASSLGVQGVLDGYTF. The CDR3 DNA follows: TGCGCCAGCAGCTTGGGCGTACAGGGGGTCCTTGATGGCTACACCTTC.

The CDR3 region is CASSLAPTSGRSETQYF. The CDR3 bases are TGTGCCAGCAGCTTAGCCCCGACTAGCGGGAGATCAGAGACCCAGTACTTC. J is TRBJ2-5 and V is TRBV11-2; 12 positions match TRBD2. The CDR3 totals 17 residues. Losses at the gene ends were 1 base for V and 4 bases for J; bases not matched to a gene: 7. Germline-derived CDR1 and CDR2 are SGHAT and FQNNGV.

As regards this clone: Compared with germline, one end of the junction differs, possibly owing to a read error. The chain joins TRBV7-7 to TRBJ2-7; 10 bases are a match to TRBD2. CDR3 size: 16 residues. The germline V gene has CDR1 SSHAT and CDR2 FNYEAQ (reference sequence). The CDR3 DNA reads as TGTGCTAGCAGCTTAGCGTCTAGCGGGAGTATCTACGAGCAGTACTTC. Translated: CASSLASSGSIYEQYF.